The subject of this entry is one T cell receptor (beta chain). The sample is drawn from a study of blood T cell repertoires in COVID-19. Study context: Spain, Italy and the United States supplied samples that represented acute and convalescent COVID-19. Sources were T cells, B-cell-depleted T cells, or PBMCs; the material itself was cDNA or gDNA.

Germline CDR1 SGHNT, CDR2 YYREEE (reference sequence). Germline trimming cut 0 bases from V and 12 bases from J; bases unmatched to any gene: 5. The CDR3 runs to 13 residues. Original analysis: Nucleated cell counts were estimated from reference gene primer amplification. TCRdb's table, derived via immunoSEQ multiplex PCR, lists solely in-frame clones and lacks some. For V, J and clone size, that table is used; D and trimming come from the DNA. The table includes around 60,000 clones, 80% to 90% detected once. The TCR sequence derives from a woman aged 80 or over with acute or convalescent COVID-19. The sequencing input was peripheral blood. The chain uses TRBV5-4 and TRBJ1-4; 7 bases are a match to TRBD1. CDR3 in DNA: TGTGCCAGCAGCTTGGAGACAGGGAACGAACTGTTTTTT. It specifies CASSLETGNELFF.